The TCR beta chain under discussion was sequenced for a study of blood T cell repertoires in COVID-19. On the study more broadly: PBMCs, B-cell-depleted T cells, or T cells provided the cDNA or gDNA that made up the material.

Assay: immunoSEQ multiplex PCR; the TCRdb copy retains only in-frame clones and omits some. This table holds a few hundred thousand clones, about four fifths found once. Germline CDR1 SGHNT, CDR2 YYREEE (reference sequence). V lost 4 bases to trimming and J lost 7 bases; unmatched junction nucleotides: 5. This CDR3 is 16 amino acids long. The chain recombines TRBV5-4 with TRBJ2-1; 16 bases fit TRBD2. Source material: peripheral blood. This TCR came from a human donor with acute or convalescent COVID-19. The donor label of this sample is uncertain. CDR3 DNA sequence: TGTGCCAGCAGCCTGGGACTAGCGGGGGGGGTAAATGAGCAGTTCTTC. Protein: CASSLGLAGGVNEQFF.